Listed here are 25 T cell receptor beta chains from one sample, sequenced in a study of radiation and T cells in renal cell carcinoma. Time point meaning: baseline pretreatment blood. Treatment indicated: 15 Gy SBRT to primary tumor, nephrectomy 4 weeks later. Produced via immunoSEQ multiplex PCR; TCRdb's table is partial and in-frame only. The data contain approximately 63,000 clones, over 70% of them seen just once; the ten biggest clones take up less than 7.5%. The sequencing used blood, collected from a patient whose treatment included radiotherapy and nephrectomy. All receptors derive from a man aged 55 to 69 with renal cell carcinoma.

This clone was seen a handful of times. V is TRBV18 and J is TRBJ1-1; 7 bases are shared with TRBD1. This CDR3 spans 16 amino acids. V was clipped by 1 base and J by 1 base; unmatched bases: 6. The germline gives CDR1 KGHSH, CDR2 LQKENI. The CDR3 DNA reads TGTGCCAGCTCACCACTCACAGGGGACGGGAACACTGAAGCTTTCTTT. Its protein product is CASSPLTGDGNTEAFF. Drawing the rest from reference TRBV18 and TRBJ1-1, the complete variable domain is NAGVMQNPRHLVRRRGQEARLRCSPMKGHSHVYWYRQLPEEGLKFMVYLQKENIIDESGMPKERFSAEFPKEGPSILRIQQVVRGDSAAYFCASSPLTGDGNTEAFFGQGTRLTVV.

The chain joins TRBV5-1 to TRBJ2-1, with 8 bases fitting TRBD2. V dropped 0 bases and J dropped 1; count of bases not matched to a gene: 3. This CDR3 is built from 16 residues. In germline, CDR1 is SGHRS, CDR2 YFSETQ. The CDR3 nucleotides read TGCGCCAGCAGCTTGGGAGCGGGGGTGTCCTACAATGAGCAGTTCTTC. It codes for CASSLGAGVSYNEQFF.

This clone was seen a few times. The CDR3 DNA reads as TGTGCCAGCAGCTTAAATAGCGCAGATACGCAGTATTTT. Translated, it gives CASSLNSADTQYF. The gene calls are TRBV5-4 and TRBJ2-3; D may be TRBD2 (5 bases). This CDR3 has 13 amino acids. V lost 2 bases and J 4 bases, leaving 8 bases between the germline ends. Germline V gives CDR1 SGHNT, CDR2 YYREEE (reference sequence).

This chain uses TRBV4-3 with TRBJ1-2, with a weak D call TRBD1 (5 bases). Trimming shortened V by 0 bases and J by 4 bases, and 15 bases separated the two germline ends. This CDR3 contains 16 residues. CDR1 and CDR2 from the germline V gene are LGHNA and YSLEER. The CDR3 bases are TGCGCCAGCAGCCAAGATTCCCACAGGAGCCTCTATGGCTACACCTTC. It codes for CASSQDSHRSLYGYTF.

The rearrangement joins TRBV5-4 to TRBJ2-5, with a possible D match to TRBD2 (7 bases). V shed 1 base and J shed 5 bases, with 15 bases lying between them. The CDR3 consists of 15 residues. Germline V gene lookup returns CDR1 SGHNT and CDR2 YYREEE (reference sequence). Written as DNA, the CDR3 is TGTGCCAGCAGCTTGTTCGGTGAGGGGGGGGAGACCCAGTACTTC. It yields the protein CASSLFGEGGETQYF.

The chain recombines TRBV7-2 with TRBJ2-3; D not certain. Trimming removed 0 bases at V and 2 bases at J, with 3 bases between. Germline V gives CDR1 SGHTA, CDR2 FQGNSA. This CDR3 is 13 amino acids long. CDR3 loop: CASSLATTDTQYF. Here the CDR3 DNA reads TGTGCCAGCAGCTTAGCTACCACAGATACGCAGTATTTT.

This clone has just one count. The rearrangement links TRBV18 to TRBJ2-5; D may be TRBD2 (6 bases). Trimming stripped 2 bases from V and 3 bases from J, with 7 bases between. The germline CDR1 and CDR2 sequences are KGHSH and LQKENI. CDR3 length: 13 residues. The CDR3 protein is CASSPGGEETQYF. The CDR3 coding sequence is TGTGCCAGCTCACCAGGCGGGGAAGAGACCCAGTACTTC.

The chain couples TRBV7-8 to TRBJ2-7; D gene ambiguous. CDR1 and CDR2 from the germline V gene are SGHVS and FQNEAQ. The CDR3 has 15 residues. V was clipped by 3 bases and J by 2 bases, with 14 bases between them. CDR3 DNA sequence: TGTGCCAGCAGCTTTCCAGGTCTTCATACCTACGAGCAGTACTTC. Translation gives CASSFPGLHTYEQYF.

V is TRBV5-5 and J is TRBJ2-6; D call uncertain. This CDR3 comprises 14 residues. V lost 5 bases to trimming and J lost 0 bases, with 6 bases between them. Germline lookup yields CDR1 SGHKS and CDR2 YYEKEE (reference sequence). The CDR3 is CASRHHSGANVLTF. CDR3 bases: TGTGCCAGCAGGCATCACTCTGGGGCCAACGTCCTGACTTTC.

This rearrangement joins TRBV7-7 to TRBJ2-1, with 10 bases matching TRBD1. The germline gives CDR1 SSHAT, CDR2 FNYEAQ (reference sequence). The CDR3 consists of 16 residues. V dropped 4 bases and J dropped 7; count of bases not matched to a gene: 10. The CDR3 DNA follows: TGTGCCAGCAGCTCCGATCGCGGGACAGGGGAAAATGAGCAGTTCTTC. Protein sequence: CASSSDRGTGENEQFF.

The chain has TRBV1 and TRBJ2-1. TRBV1 is flagged as a pseudogene. CDR3 size: 14 residues. CDR3 region: CTSSQEPANNEQFF. In nucleotides, the CDR3 is TGCACCAGCAGCCAAGAACCAGCCAACAATGAGCAGTTCTTC.

The rearrangement uses TRBV11-3 and TRBJ1-4; perhaps TRBD1 as D (6 bases). CDR3 length: 15 residues. Germline CDR1 SGHNT, CDR2 YENEEA. Trimming pared 5 bases from V and 2 bases from J, leaving 12 bases between. CDR3 residues: CASSPPTGTNEKLFF. CDR3 nucleotides: TGTGCCAGCAGCCCACCGACAGGCACTAATGAAAAACTGTTTTTT.

The V gene is TRBV14, the J gene TRBJ2-5; TRBD1 matches 8 bases. Losses at the gene ends were 3 bases for V and 4 bases for J; bases not matched to a gene: 10. Germline lookup yields CDR1 SGHDN and CDR2 FVKESK. The CDR3 covers 16 residues. This chain's CDR3 is CASSHHLGQGGETQYF. The DNA of the CDR3 is TGTGCCAGCAGCCATCACCTCGGACAGGGCGGAGAGACCCAGTACTTC.

The CDR3 region is CASRRTGGTMNTEAFF. For the CDR3, the DNA is TGTGCCAGCAGACGGACAGGGGGTACGATGAACACTGAAGCTTTCTTT. The J gene is TRBJ1-1, the V gene TRBV6-6, with TRBD1 matching over 10 bases. After removal of 6 bases from V and 0 bases from J, the junction contained 7 bases not matched to a gene. The CDR3 covers 16 residues. Germline V gene lookup returns CDR1 MNHNY and CDR2 SVGAGI (reference sequence).

The chain carries TRBV4-1 and TRBJ2-2; 8 nucleotides line up with TRBD2. The V gene's germline CDR1 is MGHRA and CDR2 YSYEKL. The CDR3 sequence is 15 residues long. The junction had 8 bases not matched to a gene; V was cut back by 4 bases and J by 7 bases. CDR3 sequence: CASSPGTRIIGELFF. The CDR3 DNA follows: TGCGCCAGCAGCCCAGGGACTAGGATTATCGGGGAGCTGTTTTTT.

This chain connects TRBV5-1 to TRBJ2-5, with D possibly matching TRBD1 (5 bases). Germline V CDR1 and CDR2: SGHRS, YFSETQ. The CDR3 spans 16 residues. Deletions cut 0 bases from V and 0 bases from J, with 12 bases between. CDR3 DNA: TGCGCCAGCAGCTTGGTGGGCAGGGTGGACCAAGAGACCCAGTACTTC. It translates to CASSLVGRVDQETQYF.

This clone has only one observation. V and J are TRBV5-5 and TRBJ2-3, with D perhaps being TRBD1 or TRBD2 (6 bases each). Germline V gene data show CDR1 as SGHKS and CDR2 as YYEKEE (reference sequence). Trimming stripped 6 bases from V and 3 bases from J, with 14 bases between. This CDR3 is 14 amino acids long. CDR3 sequence: CASTIGGWTDTQYF. Here the CDR3 DNA reads TGTGCCAGCACAATAGGGGGGTGGACAGATACGCAGTATTTT.

This chain joins TRBV4-2 and TRBJ2-1; tentatively, D is TRBD2 (5 bases). V lost 4 bases and J lost 8, with 18 bases in between. Germline values: CDR1 LGHNA, CDR2 YNFKEQ. The CDR3 runs 15 residues. DNA for the CDR3: TGTGCCAGCAGCCCTCGGCACGGAGGAATCGATGAGCAGTTCTTC. Its protein product is CASSPRHGGIDEQFF.

The V call is TRBV20-1, the J call TRBJ2-4, with 7 bases matching TRBD2. The CDR3 is 11 residues long. V was clipped by 6 bases and J by 8 bases; unmatched bases: 4. CDR1 and CDR2 from the germline V gene are DFQATT and SNEGSKA (reference sequence). The CDR3 DNA sequence: TGCAGTGCAACCGCGGGGGACATTCAGTACTTC. It encodes CSATAGDIQYF.

This CDR3 is CASSPDREGYSPLHF. For the CDR3, the DNA is TGTGCCAGCAGTCCGGACAGGGAAGGTTATTCACCCCTCCACTTT. This chain uses TRBV27 with TRBJ1-6, with 8 bases aligning to TRBD1. Germline CDR1 reads MNHEY; CDR2 reads SMNVEV (reference sequence). Trimming at V came to 5 bases and at J to 8 bases, leaving 8 bases not matched to a gene. The CDR3 consists of 15 residues.

This chain connects TRBV4-1 to TRBJ2-6; D might be TRBD1 (6 bases). V gave up 0 bases and J gave up 4 bases, with 7 bases separating them. Per germline, CDR1 MGHRA and CDR2 YSYEKL. The CDR3 is 15 amino acids. The CDR3 DNA reads as TGCGCCAGCAGCCAAGATGGACAGGGGGCCAACGTCCTGACTTTC. Translated: CASSQDGQGANVLTF.

This chain joins TRBV21-1 and TRBJ1-2; the table's D call, TRBD1, was not checked against the DNA. TRBV21-1 is listed as a pseudogene. This CDR3 region has 18 residues. CDR3 bases: TGTGCCAGCAGCAAAGAACGGGGGATGGGACAGGGGGACTATGGCTACACCTTC. It is translated as CASSKERGMGQGDYGYTF.

The chain joins TRBV30 to TRBJ2-2; 14 nucleotides line up with TRBD2. The CDR3 totals 18 residues. With 4 bases clipped from V and 7 bases from J, the junction kept 14 bases outside the gene matches. Germline V CDR1 and CDR2: GTSNPN, SVGIG (reference sequence). The DNA of the CDR3 is TGTGCCTGGACCAGCACGGGACTAGCGGGAGTCCGGGACGGGGAGCTGTTTTTT. It codes for CAWTSTGLAGVRDGELFF.

This clone was recorded once. This chain links TRBV21-1 with TRBJ2-7; no check of the table's D call, TRBD2, against the DNA was made. TRBV21-1 is flagged as a pseudogene. The CDR3 contains 14 residues. The CDR3 region has the DNA TGTGCCACCCTGACTGCCTGGGGGGTCTACGAGCAGTACGTC. Its protein product is CATLTAWGVYEQYV.

This chain links TRBV9 with TRBJ1-2; the match to TRBD1 covers 7 bases. Germline V CDR1 and CDR2: SGDLS, YYNGEE. The CDR3 consists of 15 residues. V shed 3 bases and J 2 bases; nucleotides not matched to a gene: 7. The CDR3 DNA reads TGTGCCAGCAGCGACAGGGGTGGCCCAAACTATGGCTACACCTTC. It translates to CASSDRGGPNYGYTF.